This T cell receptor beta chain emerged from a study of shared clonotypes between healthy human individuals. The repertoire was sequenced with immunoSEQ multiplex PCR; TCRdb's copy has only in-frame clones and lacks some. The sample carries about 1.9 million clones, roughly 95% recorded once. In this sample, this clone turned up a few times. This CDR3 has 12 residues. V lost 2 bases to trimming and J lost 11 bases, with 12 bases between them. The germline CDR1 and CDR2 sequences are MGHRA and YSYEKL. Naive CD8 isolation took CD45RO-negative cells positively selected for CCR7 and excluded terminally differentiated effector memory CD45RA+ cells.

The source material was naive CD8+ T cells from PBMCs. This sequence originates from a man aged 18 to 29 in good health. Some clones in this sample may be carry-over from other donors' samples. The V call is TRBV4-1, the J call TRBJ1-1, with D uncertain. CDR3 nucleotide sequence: TGCGCCAGCAGCCAAAACGGGGTTGGGGCTTTCTTT. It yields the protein CASSQNGVGAFF.